Each of the 17 T cell receptor beta chains below was sequenced from the same sample in a study of T cells after yellow fever vaccination. TCRdb used MiXCR to reprocess the 5' RACE reads, holding one entry per CDR3 protein. The repertoire holds about 340,000 distinct CDR3 sequences, with 3% to 4.5% as singletons. The material was PBMCs, obtained 5 days after the yellow fever booster vaccination. These receptors all come from a man aged 18-30 years who received the YFV17D yellow fever vaccine.

The sample holds a few counts of this clonotype. CDR3 amino acids: CASSPGGGPYEQYF. The CDR3 nucleotides read TGTGCCAGTAGTCCTGGCGGGGGACCCTACGAGCAGTACTTC. This chain links TRBV19 with TRBJ2-7, with 7 nucleotides matching TRBD2. There are 14 residues in the CDR3. Germline V gives CDR1 LNHDA, CDR2 SQIVND (reference sequence). With V trimmed by 5 bases and J by 2 bases, 6 bases remained unmatched.

V is TRBV4-3 and J is TRBJ2-1; D is undetermined. The CDR3 consists of 15 residues. Per germline, CDR1 LGHNA and CDR2 YSLEER. V lost 3 bases, J lost 6 bases, and 15 bases lay in between. DNA for the CDR3: TGCGCCAGCAGCCATCCAATAAGTGCACCCAATGAGCAGTTCTTC. Protein: CASSHPISAPNEQFF.

This clonotype was seen repeatedly, ten times or more. This chain joins TRBV7-2 and TRBJ1-1; D is ambiguous. The germline V and J ends were trimmed by 5 bases and 11 bases, with 18 bases remaining between them. This CDR3 has 13 residues. CDR1 and CDR2 (germline): SGHTA, FQGNSA. CDR3: CASSPTGTPNAFF. In DNA form, the CDR3 reads TGTGCCAGCAGCCCGACGGGTACCCCGAATGCTTTCTTT.

This chain links TRBV5-6 with TRBJ2-1; D remains unclear. CDR3 length: 13 residues. The germline V gene has CDR1 SGHDT and CDR2 YYEEEE. The V and J ends lost 5 bases and 2 bases respectively, with 8 bases between them. The CDR3 sequence is CASRRTTYNEQFF. The CDR3 DNA is TGTGCCAGCAGGCGGACCACCTACAATGAGCAGTTCTTC.

This clonotype appeared a few times. This chain uses TRBV21-1 with TRBJ2-7; TRBD2 is taken as the D call from the table, unchecked against the DNA. TRBV21-1 is an annotated pseudogene. The CDR3 loop spans 15 amino acids. The CDR3 spells CASSPGLADSYEQYV. The DNA for the CDR3 is TGTGCCAGCAGCCCGGGACTAGCGGATTCCTACGAGCAGTACGTC.

The rearrangement links TRBV7-2 to TRBJ1-2; D unclear. The ends were cut back, 1 base at V and 3 bases at J, with 9 bases in the middle. Germline lookup yields CDR1 SGHTA and CDR2 FQGNSA. The CDR3 loop spans 14 amino acids. Here the CDR3 DNA reads TGTGCCAGCAGCTTAGAGGTGGCAGACTATGGCTACACCTTC. It codes for CASSLEVADYGYTF.

The gene calls are TRBV9 and TRBJ2-7; perhaps TRBD1 as D (6 bases). From germline, CDR1 is SGDLS and CDR2 YYNGEE. CDR3 size: 16 residues. Trimming stripped 0 bases from V and 6 bases from J, with 19 bases between. The CDR3 DNA sequence: TGTGCCAGCAGCGTAGGGGTGGGGGCCAGCGGAGGCGAGCAGTACTTC. Residues: CASSVGVGASGGEQYF.

This clonotype was counted a few times. The chain links TRBV12-5 to TRBJ1-3; D not resolved. The V end lost 5 bases, the J end lost 1 base, and 12 bases lay between the germline ends. Germline loops: CDR1 LGHNT, CDR2 FRNRAP. The CDR3 runs to 15 residues. The DNA for the CDR3 is TGTGCTAGTGGTACCTTTGTGGGGTCTGGAAACACCATATATTTT. Amino acids: CASGTFVGSGNTIYF.

This clonotype occurred a few times. J is TRBJ2-5 and V is TRBV30; 10 bases agree with TRBD1. The CDR3 length is 15 residues. The V segment lost 1 base and the J segment 4 bases; nucleotides outside the gene matches: 6. CDR1 and CDR2 from the germline V gene are GTSNPN and SVGIG (reference sequence). The CDR3 protein is CAWSATGGLRETQYF. In nucleotides, the CDR3 is TGTGCCTGGAGTGCGACAGGGGGCCTCCGAGAGACCCAGTACTTC. Full variable domain (remainder filled in from reference TRBV30 and TRBJ2-5): SQTIHQWPATLVQPVGSPLSLECTVEGTSNPNLYWYRQAAGRGLQLLFYSVGIGQISSEVPQNLSASRPQDRQFILSSKKLLLSDSGFYLCAWSATGGLRETQYFGPGTRLLVL.

A few counts support this clonotype. This chain joins TRBV7-6 and TRBJ2-2; D perhaps matches TRBD2 (6 bases). CDR1 is SGHVS, CDR2 FNYEAQ, per germline. The CDR3 contains 16 residues. The V gene lost 4 bases and the J gene lost 6 bases, with 18 bases spanning the gap. DNA of the CDR3: TGTGCCAGCAGCTCCCCCGCCGGGGGATTAGCCGGGGAGCTGTTTTTT. This sequence encodes CASSSPAGGLAGELFF.

This clonotype was seen repeatedly, ten times or more. The chain recombines TRBV7-8 with TRBJ1-1, with D hard to call. The V end lost 6 bases, the J end lost 4 bases, and 15 bases lay between the germline ends. This CDR3 is built from 14 residues. Germline V lookup: CDR1 SGHVS, CDR2 FQNEAQ. In DNA, the CDR3 is TGTGCCAGCAGTTACCGTGCGGGCAGCACTGAAGCTTTCTTT. This translates into CASSYRAGSTEAFF.

This clonotype came up many times. The chain links TRBV12-3 or TRBV12-4 to TRBJ2-1; D uncertain. This CDR3 contains 11 residues. Deletions cut 5 bases from V and 5 bases from J, with 4 bases between. The DNA for the CDR3 is TGTGCCAGCAGTACCAACAATGAGCAGTTCTTC. This gives the protein CASSTNNEQFF.

This clonotype has just a few counts. V gene TRBV29-1 combines with J gene TRBJ2-1; 11 bases are shared with TRBD1. This CDR3 has 14 amino acids. Germline CDR1 and CDR2: SQVTM and ANQGSEA. Trimming took 0 bases from V and 6 from J; bases not matched to a gene: 1. The CDR3 coding sequence is TGCAGCGTTGAAGACGGGACAGGGGGCAATGAGCAGTTCTTC. This gives the protein CSVEDGTGGNEQFF.

This clonotype appeared a few times. V and J are TRBV20-1 and TRBJ2-5; 7 bases fit TRBD1. Losses at the gene ends were 6 bases for V and 3 bases for J; bases not matched to a gene: 16. This CDR3 is built from 16 residues. Germline CDR1 is DFQATT and CDR2 is SNEGSKA (reference sequence). CDR3 protein: CSAAPIQGPGEETQYF. The CDR3 bases are TGCAGTGCCGCCCCTATACAGGGGCCGGGTGAAGAGACCCAGTACTTC.

The chain is built from TRBV5-4 and TRBJ2-5; 11 bases agree with TRBD2. The CDR3 runs to 15 residues. J was trimmed by 3 bases and V by 0 bases; bases with no gene match: 1. The germline gives CDR1 SGHNT, CDR2 YYREEE (reference sequence). CDR3 coding DNA: TGTGCCAGCAGCTTGGGGGGACTAGCGGAAGAGACCCAGTACTTC. Protein product: CASSLGGLAEETQYF.

The table lists this clonotype with a few counts. The CDR3 DNA reads as TGTGCCAGCAGCTTGGAGGGGGGTGGAATTTCACCCCTCCACTTT. Protein product: CASSLEGGGISPLHF. This chain connects TRBV7-9 to TRBJ1-6; possible D gene TRBD1, 6 bases. The length of the CDR3 is 15 residues. Germline V gene lookup returns CDR1 SEHNR and CDR2 FQNEAQ (reference sequence). The V gene lost 3 bases and the J gene lost 9 bases, with 15 bases spanning the gap.

This clonotype was seen repeatedly, ten times or more. The DNA for the CDR3 is TGTGCCAGCAGTGAACCCGGTCACGGTGCCTACGAGCAGTACTTC. This codes for CASSEPGHGAYEQYF. V and J are TRBV25-1 and TRBJ2-7; D is uncertain. V lost 2 bases and J lost 2, with 13 bases in between. CDR1 MGHDK and CDR2 SYGVNS come from the germline V gene. The CDR3 has 15 residues.